These T cell receptor beta chains were read from a single sample in a study of cytomegalovirus exposure and HLA in healthy donors. Method: immunoSEQ multiplex PCR; TCRdb's copy keeps in-frame clones and lacks some. The repertoire holds tens of thousands of clones, about 91% seen once, with roughly 2.3% in the top ten. The source material was PBMCs. The receptors come from a woman in her thirties in good health and CMV-seronegative. The CDR3 runs from the conserved cysteine through the conserved F or W. The order of the fields is J gene, clone size, V gene, D gene, CDR3 protein, CDR3 DNA. D genes are given only for firm matches. Size is stated for part of the rows, as once, few or many counts, or as a class when the clone is expanded.

j_call: TRBJ1-2
clone_size: NA
v_call: TRBV4-3
d_call: NA
cdr3_aa: CASSQGGGGTLYGYTF
cdr3_nt: TGCGCCAGCAGCCAGGGTGGCGGGGGGACCCTGTATGGCTACACCTTC

j_call: TRBJ2-6
clone_size: NA
v_call: TRBV5-6
d_call: NA
cdr3_aa: CASRIFRSGANVLTF
cdr3_nt: TGTGCCAGCAGAATTTTCCGGTCTGGGGCCAACGTCCTGACTTTC

j_call: TRBJ1-2
clone_size: NA
v_call: TRBV19
d_call: TRBD1
cdr3_aa: CASSTAPGQGGGGYTF
cdr3_nt: TGTGCCAGTAGTACGGCCCCTGGACAGGGCGGCGGTGGCTACACCTTC

j_call: TRBJ1-5
clone_size: NA
v_call: TRBV2
d_call: NA
cdr3_aa: CASRIGRDGNQPQHF
cdr3_nt: TGTGCCAGCAGGATAGGCAGGGATGGCAATCAGCCCCAGCATTTT

j_call: TRBJ1-2
clone_size: few
v_call: TRBV2
d_call: NA
cdr3_aa: CASSARTELYGYTF
cdr3_nt: TGTGCCAGCAGTGCCCGGACAGAACTCTATGGCTACACCTTC

j_call: TRBJ2-1
clone_size: NA
v_call: TRBV7-9
d_call: TRBD2
cdr3_aa: CASSLTEGLAYNEQFF
cdr3_nt: TGTGCCAGCAGCTTGACTGAGGGACTAGCGTACAATGAGCAGTTCTTC

j_call: TRBJ2-1
clone_size: NA
v_call: TRBV9
d_call: TRBD1
cdr3_aa: CASSALGQAEQFF
cdr3_nt: TGTGCCAGCAGCGCCCTGGGACAGGCGGAGCAGTTCTTC

j_call: TRBJ1-2
clone_size: NA
v_call: TRBV6-1
d_call: NA
cdr3_aa: CASTESRQFYGYTF
cdr3_nt: TGTGCCAGCACCGAAAGTCGACAGTTCTATGGCTACACCTTC

j_call: TRBJ1-5
clone_size: NA
v_call: TRBV7-8
d_call: TRBD1
cdr3_aa: CASSPQQGAPNQPQHF
cdr3_nt: TGTGCCAGCAGCCCGCAACAGGGGGCCCCTAATCAGCCCCAGCATTTT

j_call: TRBJ2-3
clone_size: NA
v_call: TRBV6-4
d_call: NA
cdr3_aa: CASSETASTDTQYF
cdr3_nt: TGTGCCAGCAGTGAGACAGCTAGCACAGATACGCAGTATTTT

j_call: TRBJ2-2
clone_size: NA
v_call: TRBV27
d_call: TRBD2
cdr3_aa: CASSSGSGRAYTGELFF
cdr3_nt: TGTGCCAGCAGTTCAGGTAGCGGGAGGGCATACACCGGGGAGCTGTTTTTT

j_call: TRBJ2-3
clone_size: NA
v_call: TRBV7-2
d_call: TRBD1
cdr3_aa: CASRRTGTGGTDTQYF
cdr3_nt: TGTGCCAGCAGAAGGACCGGGACAGGGGGCACAGATACGCAGTATTTT

j_call: TRBJ2-4
clone_size: NA
v_call: TRBV11-2
d_call: NA
cdr3_aa: CASSSPPREYGDKNIQYF
cdr3_nt: TGTGCCAGCAGCTCACCACCCCGGGAGTACGGTGACAAAAACATTCAGTACTTC

j_call: TRBJ2-7
clone_size: once
v_call: TRBV7-2
d_call: TRBD2
cdr3_aa: CASSLLGLAGVPYEQYF
cdr3_nt: TGTGCCAGCAGCTTACTAGGACTAGCGGGAGTCCCCTACGAGCAGTACTTC

j_call: TRBJ1-1
clone_size: NA
v_call: TRBV28
d_call: TRBD1
cdr3_aa: CASSLGTAGGMNTEAFF
cdr3_nt: TGTGCCAGCAGTTTAGGGACAGCGGGGGGAATGAACACTGAAGCTTTCTTT

j_call: TRBJ2-7
clone_size: once
v_call: TRBV6-1
d_call: NA
cdr3_aa: CASSEAPFLAVGRPYEQYF
cdr3_nt: TGTGCCAGCAGTGAAGCCCCTTTTTTAGCGGTCGGGAGACCTTACGAGCAGTACTTC

j_call: TRBJ2-1
clone_size: NA
v_call: TRBV9
d_call: TRBD2
cdr3_aa: CASSLQGSGGMEQFF
cdr3_nt: TGTGCCAGCAGCCTTCAGGGTAGCGGGGGCATGGAGCAGTTCTTC

j_call: TRBJ2-7
clone_size: NA
v_call: TRBV6-1
d_call: TRBD1
cdr3_aa: CASSEGRGETGIYEQYF
cdr3_nt: TGTGCCAGCAGTGAAGGTCGAGGGGAGACAGGGATCTACGAGCAGTACTTC

j_call: TRBJ2-7
clone_size: once
v_call: TRBV30
d_call: TRBD2
cdr3_aa: CAWNLEVSGSPGTDEQYF
cdr3_nt: TGTGCCTGGAATCTCGAGGTTAGCGGGAGTCCGGGAACGGACGAGCAGTACTTC

j_call: TRBJ2-7
clone_size: once
v_call: TRBV27
d_call: TRBD2
cdr3_aa: CASSLKLAGGSEQYF
cdr3_nt: TGTGCCAGCAGTTTAAAACTAGCGGGAGGGTCCGAGCAGTACTTC

j_call: TRBJ1-3
clone_size: NA
v_call: TRBV7-6
d_call: NA
cdr3_aa: CASSLESRYF
cdr3_nt: TGTGCCAGCAGCTTAGAAAGTCGGTATTTT

j_call: TRBJ1-2
clone_size: NA
v_call: TRBV9
d_call: TRBD1
cdr3_aa: CASSQGEPYGYTF
cdr3_nt: TGTGCCAGCAGCCAGGGGGAACCCTATGGCTACACCTTC

j_call: TRBJ1-1
clone_size: NA
v_call: TRBV5-1
d_call: TRBD1
cdr3_aa: CASSTGVTEAFF
cdr3_nt: TGCGCCAGCAGCACAGGGGTCACTGAAGCTTTCTTT

j_call: TRBJ1-5
clone_size: NA
v_call: TRBV6-1
d_call: NA
cdr3_aa: CASSARTLDQPQHF
cdr3_nt: TGTGCCAGCAGTGCTCGAACTCTCGATCAGCCCCAGCATTTT

j_call: TRBJ2-1
clone_size: NA
v_call: TRBV19
d_call: NA
cdr3_aa: CASSIDRETPSPDNEQFF
cdr3_nt: TGTGCCAGTAGTATAGATAGGGAGACCCCGAGTCCCGACAATGAGCAGTTCTTC

j_call: TRBJ2-7
clone_size: NA
v_call: TRBV18
d_call: TRBD1
cdr3_aa: CASSPDRAPADEFF
cdr3_nt: TGTGCCAGCTCACCGGACAGGGCCCCAGCGGACGAATTCTTC

j_call: TRBJ2-1
clone_size: NA
v_call: TRBV28
d_call: TRBD2
cdr3_aa: CASSGPTSGSYNEQFF
cdr3_nt: TGTGCCAGCAGCGGACCAACTAGCGGGTCCTACAATGAGCAGTTCTTC

j_call: TRBJ1-1
clone_size: NA
v_call: TRBV6-4
d_call: NA
cdr3_aa: CASSDRSGTEAFF
cdr3_nt: TGTGCCAGCAGTGACCGGTCAGGGACTGAAGCTTTCTTT

j_call: TRBJ1-2
clone_size: NA
v_call: TRBV7-9
d_call: TRBD1
cdr3_aa: CASSATGDANYGYTF
cdr3_nt: TGTGCCAGCAGCGCTACAGGGGACGCTAACTATGGCTACACCTTC

j_call: TRBJ1-1
clone_size: NA
v_call: TRBV2
d_call: NA
cdr3_aa: CASRRGGNTEAFF
cdr3_nt: TGTGCCAGCAGAAGAGGAGGGAACACTGAAGCTTTCTTT

j_call: TRBJ1-1
clone_size: NA
v_call: TRBV30
d_call: NA
cdr3_aa: CAWERQTPTEAFF
cdr3_nt: TGTGCCTGGGAAAGACAAACCCCCACTGAAGCTTTCTTT

j_call: TRBJ1-1
clone_size: NA
v_call: TRBV10-3
d_call: TRBD1
cdr3_aa: CAISVTGVNTEAFF
cdr3_nt: TGTGCCATCAGTGTGACAGGGGTAAACACTGAAGCTTTCTTT

j_call: TRBJ1-1
clone_size: NA
v_call: TRBV19
d_call: NA
cdr3_aa: CATSTRGTEAFF
cdr3_nt: TGTGCCACGTCGACCCGCGGGACTGAAGCTTTCTTT

j_call: TRBJ2-4
clone_size: NA
v_call: TRBV28
d_call: TRBD2
cdr3_aa: CASSLRGLVDIQYF
cdr3_nt: TGTGCCAGCAGTTTAAGGGGACTAGTTGACATTCAGTACTTC

j_call: TRBJ2-5
clone_size: NA
v_call: TRBV30
d_call: NA
cdr3_aa: CAWSEASETQYF
cdr3_nt: TGTGCCTGGAGTGAAGCGTCGGAGACCCAGTACTTC